Each of the 23 T cell receptor beta chains below was sequenced from the same sample in a study of PD-1 blockade in classical Hodgkin lymphoma. Produced via immunoSEQ multiplex PCR; TCRdb's table is partial and in-frame only. Of tens of thousands of clones in the sample, around 67% are singletons; the top ten hold about 16%. The patients all showed relapse after autologous stem cell transplantation, while their brentuximab vedotin exposure varied. This material consisted of peripheral blood mononuclear cells (PBMCs), taken before the second cycle of nivolumab. The receptors were gathered from a human donor with classical Hodgkin lymphoma.

J is TRBJ2-2 and V is TRBV6-6; a weak D match, TRBD2 (6 bases). The CDR3 runs 15 residues. Germline lookup yields CDR1 MNHNY and CDR2 SVGAGI (reference sequence). V was trimmed by 5 bases and J by 1 base, leaving 11 bases between them. The CDR3 DNA reads TGTGCCAGCAGTACCGGGACTGAGAACACCGGGGAGCTGTTTTTT. Its translation: CASSTGTENTGELFF.

The chain links TRBV28 to TRBJ1-4; no firm D call. The germline CDR1 and CDR2 sequences are MDHEN and SYDVKM. The ends were cut back, 3 bases at V and 0 bases at J, with 14 bases in the middle. The CDR3 covers 17 residues. The CDR3 DNA reads as TGTGCCAGCAGTTTCCTGACGGAGGCCTCAACTAATGAAAAACTGTTTTTT. It specifies CASSFLTEASTNEKLFF.

The chain combines TRBV5-1 with TRBJ2-5, with D perhaps assigned TRBD1 or TRBD2 (5 bases each). V lost 0 bases, J lost 1 base, and 7 bases lay in between. The CDR3 is made up of 14 amino acids. Per germline, CDR1 SGHRS and CDR2 YFSETQ. The CDR3 here is CASSLDGTQETQYF. In DNA, the CDR3 is TGCGCCAGCAGCTTGGACGGGACCCAAGAGACCCAGTACTTC.

The CDR3 DNA reads TGTGCCAGTAGTCGCTCGAACAGGGATACTGAAGCTTTCTTT. It codes for CASSRSNRDTEAFF. The J gene is TRBJ1-1, the V gene TRBV19; D perhaps matches TRBD1 (6 bases). V lost 5 bases to trimming and J lost 5 bases, with 15 bases between them. This CDR3 is built from 14 residues. The germline V gene has CDR1 LNHDA and CDR2 SQIVND (reference sequence).

The chain is built from TRBV5-1 and TRBJ2-5; D remains unclear. Germline CDR1 SGHRS, CDR2 YFSETQ. The CDR3 is 16 amino acids. Trimming removed 1 base at V and 2 bases at J, with 15 bases between. Here the CDR3 reads CASSLLGDGRQETQYF. The CDR3 nucleotides read TGCGCCAGCAGCTTGCTAGGCGACGGACGGCAAGAGACCCAGTACTTC.

This clone was found a few times. The genes are TRBV6-1 and TRBJ1-6; the D is unclear. CDR1 is MNHNS, CDR2 SASEGT, per germline. Trimming removed 7 bases at V and 10 bases at J, with 11 bases between. The CDR3 runs to 12 residues. CDR3: CASTEFPSPLHF. The DNA of the CDR3 is TGTGCCAGCACCGAATTCCCATCACCCCTCCACTTT.

V gene TRBV10-2 combines with J gene TRBJ2-4; 9 nucleotides agree with TRBD2. The V segment lost 6 bases and the J segment 0 bases; nucleotides outside the gene matches: 9. Germline loops: CDR1 WSHSY, CDR2 SAAADI. The CDR3 extends over 17 amino acids. The CDR3 loop is CASSEETSGGAKNIQYF. CDR3 DNA sequence: TGCGCCAGCAGCGAAGAGACTAGCGGAGGAGCCAAAAACATTCAGTACTTC.

J is TRBJ2-5 and V is TRBV11-2; 13 positions match TRBD2. This CDR3 contains 15 residues. J gave up 2 bases and V 4 bases, and 1 base lay outside the gene matches. The germline V gene encodes CDR1 SGHAT and CDR2 FQNNGV. CDR3 in amino acids: CASSWTSGGQETQYF. Here the CDR3 DNA reads TGTGCCAGCAGCTGGACTAGCGGGGGACAAGAGACCCAGTACTTC.

V gene TRBV19 combines with J gene TRBJ1-5, with D unresolved. Trimming cost V 0 bases and J 0 bases, with 6 bases left between them. Germline V gene sequence: CDR1 LNHDA, CDR2 SQIVND (reference sequence). CDR3 length equals 15 residues. The CDR3 sequence is CASSIDPFSNQPQHF. DNA for the CDR3: TGTGCCAGTAGTATAGACCCCTTTAGCAATCAGCCCCAGCATTTT.

This clone came up a few times. This chain links TRBV6-5 with TRBJ2-1; TRBD2 agrees at 7 bases. The CDR3 totals 15 residues. J was trimmed by 5 bases and V by 3 bases; bases with no gene match: 7. The V gene's germline CDR1 is MNHEY and CDR2 SVGAGI. CDR3 region: CASSYGSSGHNEQFF. CDR3 sequence (DNA): TGTGCCAGCAGTTATGGTTCTAGCGGTCACAATGAGCAGTTCTTC.

A single count supports this clone. The rearrangement links TRBV27 to TRBJ2-3; D is unclear. The CDR3 consists of 14 residues. From germline, CDR1 is MNHEY and CDR2 SMNVEV (reference sequence). Trimming shortened V by 5 bases and J by 10 bases, and 19 bases separated the two germline ends. CDR3 in DNA: TGTGCCAGCAGTCCCCGACTTGCCCAGTGGGCGCAGTATTTT. Translating it yields CASSPRLAQWAQYF.

This chain uses TRBV11-3 with TRBJ2-2; D unclear. CDR1 and CDR2 from the germline V gene are SGHNT and YENEEA. V was shortened by 3 bases and J by 0 bases, with 8 bases between the two germline ends. The CDR3 contains 15 residues. In DNA form, the CDR3 reads TGTGCCAGCAGCTTCGGTGGTCCGAACACCGGGGAGCTGTTTTTT. Translation gives CASSFGGPNTGELFF.

This chain connects TRBV6-6 to TRBJ2-1; 10 bases agree with TRBD1. The CDR3 spans 15 residues. Germline V lookup: CDR1 MNHNY, CDR2 SVGAGI (reference sequence). The trim removed 6 bases at V and 7 bases at J, leaving 9 bases unmatched. This chain's CDR3 is CASRPGTGVANEQFF. The CDR3 coding sequence is TGTGCCAGCAGGCCCGGGACAGGGGTTGCGAATGAGCAGTTCTTC.

The chain employs TRBV6-1 and TRBJ2-5; D is unresolved. Trimming cost V 2 bases and J 0 bases, with 13 bases left between them. CDR1 is MNHNS and CDR2 is SASEGT in the germline V gene. The CDR3 runs 16 residues. The CDR3 bases are TGTGCCAGCAGTGAACGTTGGCTAGATTACCAAGAGACCCAGTACTTC. The encoded protein is CASSERWLDYQETQYF.

The chain combines TRBV2 with TRBJ1-4, with D maybe TRBD1 (5 bases). V was clipped by 6 bases and J by 0 bases, with 8 bases between them. The CDR3 has 14 residues. CDR1 is SNHLY, CDR2 FYNNEI, per germline. The CDR3 DNA reads TGTGCCAGCAGGGGGACGTCAACTAATGAAAAACTGTTTTTT. Translation gives CASRGTSTNEKLFF.

The chain couples TRBV14 to TRBJ1-2; no firm D call. The V end lost 0 bases, the J end lost 8 bases, and 16 bases lay between the germline ends. This CDR3 region has 15 residues. CDR1 is SGHDN and CDR2 is FVKESK in the germline V gene. This CDR3 is CASSQDWTQLRGYTF. CDR3 coding DNA: TGTGCCAGCAGCCAAGACTGGACCCAGTTACGCGGCTACACCTTC.

In regard to this clone: A much more abundant neighbour one base away suggests this may be a read error. This sequence joins TRBV14 and TRBJ1-1, with D hard to call. CDR3 length equals 12 residues. CDR1 SGHDN and CDR2 FVKESK come from the germline V gene. V was cut by 9 bases and J by 4 bases, with 12 bases left in between. The CDR3 nucleotides read TGTGCCAGTAAAAGGGAGGGCACTGAAGCTTTCTTT. This codes for CASKREGTEAFF.

This clone was seen only once. The CDR3 sequence is CASSRLDTDTGELFF. CDR3 DNA sequence: TGCGCCAGCAGCCGGTTGGACACAGACACCGGGGAGCTGTTTTTT. The rearrangement joins TRBV5-1 to TRBJ2-2; TRBD1 is a possible D gene (5 bases). The CDR3 is 15 residues long. Germline CDR1 is SGHRS and CDR2 is YFSETQ. V was clipped by 4 bases and J by 3 bases, with 13 bases between them.

The rearrangement uses TRBV20-1 and TRBJ2-3, with D unresolved. This CDR3 contains 11 residues. The V gene lost 7 bases and the J gene lost 4 bases, with 9 bases spanning the gap. In germline, CDR1 is DFQATT, CDR2 SNEGSKA (reference sequence). CDR3 protein: CSGRIADTQYF. For the CDR3, the DNA is TGCAGTGGAAGGATTGCAGATACGCAGTATTTT.

This clone appeared a few times. The CDR3 protein is CASRMDRGNIEAFF. In DNA form, the CDR3 reads TGTGCCAGCAGGATGGACAGGGGGAATATTGAAGCTTTCTTT. The chain employs TRBV7-2 and TRBJ1-1; 10 bases fit TRBD1. Germline V lookup: CDR1 SGHTA, CDR2 FQGNSA. The CDR3 is made up of 14 amino acids. Trimming cost V 6 bases and J 7 bases; bases outside gene matches: 8.

The V gene is TRBV6-1, the J gene TRBJ2-7; no reliable D call. Germline V gives CDR1 MNHNS, CDR2 SASEGT. The CDR3 runs to 14 residues. The V gene lost 7 bases and the J gene lost 0 bases, with 13 bases spanning the gap. The DNA of the CDR3 is TGTGCCAGCATACCCTTACAGAACTCCTACGAGCAGTACTTC. Translation: CASIPLQNSYEQYF.

This clone came up a few times. The chain joins TRBV6-1 to TRBJ2-1; D gene ambiguous. CDR3 length equals 19 residues. V was cut by 3 bases and J by 5 bases, with 26 bases left in between. Germline assignment: CDR1 MNHNS and CDR2 SASEGT. CDR3 nucleotide sequence: TGTGCCAGCAGTGACCAACACTCCCCTACAGCTCGCGGCGACAATGAGCAGTTCTTC. Residues: CASSDQHSPTARGDNEQFF.

The rearrangement uses TRBV18 and TRBJ1-1; D not certain. The CDR3 runs 14 residues. Looked up from germline, CDR1 is KGHSH and CDR2 is LQKENI. V shed 3 bases and J shed 1 base, with 9 bases lying between them. In DNA, the CDR3 is TGTGCCAGCTCACCTCAGTTCGGGAACACTGAAGCTTTCTTT. Amino acids: CASSPQFGNTEAFF.